This T cell receptor beta chain was sequenced during a study of neurological immune-mediated disorders. Germline V lookup: CDR1 MNHEY, CDR2 SMNVEV (reference sequence). V gave up 6 bases and J gave up 6 bases, with 19 bases separating them. The length of the CDR3 is 15 residues. TCRdb re-called the 5' RACE reads with MiXCR, one entry per CDR3 protein. The sample gives more than 50,000 distinct CDR3 sequences, roughly 8.3% of which show up once; under 2.5% is in the top ten. This clonotype was picked up many times. Time point defined: longitudinal time-point 3. The origin of this receptor is a woman between 40 and 50 years old in good health. The chain recombines TRBV27 with TRBJ2-3, with D possibly TRBD2 on 6 matching bases. The sample comprised PBMCs. CDR3 coding DNA: TGTGCCAGCAGCGCCGGGACTGTAACTGGGGATACGCAGTATTTT. Its translation is CASSAGTVTGDTQYF.